The 30 T cell receptor beta chains in this list originate from one sample, sequenced in a study of T cell changes during pregnancy in multiple sclerosis. Profiling relied on immunoSEQ multiplex PCR, and the TCRdb table lists in-frame clones only, not all of them. The profile shows tens of thousands of clones, more than 85% of them singletons. The material sequenced was CD8+ T cells from peripheral blood mononuclear cells, taken in the first trimester of pregnancy. Receptors originate from a female donor with multiple sclerosis, enrolled in a pregnancy study.

This sequence joins TRBV6-1 and TRBJ2-5; the D gene is possibly TRBD2 (5 bases). The germline V gene has CDR1 MNHNS and CDR2 SASEGT. This CDR3 contains 15 residues. With 2 bases removed from V and 2 bases from J, the gap between germline ends came to 12 bases. CDR3 DNA sequence: TGTGCCAGCAGTGAATCGACCGGGAAACAAGAGACCCAGTACTTC. Translating gives CASSESTGKQETQYF.

The V and J genes are TRBV5-5 and TRBJ2-7; D not resolved. The CDR3 loop spans 13 amino acids. The V and J ends lost 0 bases and 3 bases respectively, with 7 bases between them. Germline lookup yields CDR1 SGHKS and CDR2 YYEKEE (reference sequence). CDR3 residues: CASSLGQFYEQYF. CDR3 nucleotides: TGTGCCAGCAGCTTGGGCCAGTTCTACGAGCAGTACTTC.

This clone was found a few times. This chain joins TRBV4-2 and TRBJ1-2; TRBD1 matches at 10 bases. CDR3 length: 16 amino acids. Germline CDR1 is LGHNA and CDR2 is YNFKEQ. The V gene end was trimmed by 1 base and the J gene end by 1 base; junction bases not matched to a gene: 3. CDR3 amino acids: CASSQVGTGVNYGYTF. CDR3 in DNA: TGTGCCAGCAGCCAAGTGGGGACAGGGGTTAACTATGGCTACACCTTC.

The chain couples TRBV14 to TRBJ1-2, with D possibly matching TRBD1 (6 bases). In germline, CDR1 is SGHDN, CDR2 FVKESK. V was pared by 1 base and J by 4 bases, with 13 bases between. This CDR3 is 15 amino acids long. CDR3 in DNA: TGTGCCAGCAGCCAAGTAGGACAGACCTCCTATGGCTACACCTTC. Its translation is CASSQVGQTSYGYTF.

The chain recombines TRBV4-1 with TRBJ1-2, with 9 bases aligning to TRBD1. Germline trimming cut 1 base from V and 5 bases from J; bases unmatched to any gene: 5. The CDR3 extends over 15 amino acids. Germline loops: CDR1 MGHRA, CDR2 YSYEKL. The CDR3 DNA sequence: TGCGCCAGCAGCCAAGGGGACAGGGACCCTTATGGCTACACCTTC. Protein sequence: CASSQGDRDPYGYTF.

The genes are TRBV4-1 and TRBJ2-5; 7 nucleotides match TRBD1. The trim removed 1 base at V and 5 bases at J, leaving 7 bases unmatched. This CDR3 spans 15 amino acids. The germline CDR1 and CDR2 sequences are MGHRA and YSYEKL. CDR3 residues: CASSQADRLDETQYF. In DNA, the CDR3 is TGCGCCAGCAGCCAAGCGGACAGGCTAGATGAGACCCAGTACTTC.

The gene calls are TRBV5-4 and TRBJ2-3, with 7 positions matching TRBD2. With V trimmed by 0 bases and J by 0 bases, 10 bases remained unmatched. The CDR3 sequence is 18 residues long. In germline, CDR1 is SGHNT, CDR2 YYREEE (reference sequence). CDR3 protein: CASSLVPGGPHSTDTQYF. In nucleotides, the CDR3 is TGTGCCAGCAGCTTGGTTCCGGGAGGCCCCCATAGCACAGATACGCAGTATTTT.

This chain links TRBV6-1 with TRBJ2-1; a possible D gene is TRBD2 (5 bases). V was shortened by 3 bases and J by 9 bases, with 6 bases between the two germline ends. Germline CDR1 and CDR2: MNHNS and SASEGT. This CDR3 has 11 amino acids. CDR3: CASSDAGEQFF. DNA for the CDR3: TGTGCCAGCAGTGACGCGGGTGAGCAGTTCTTC.

This clone was counted a single time. V is TRBV4-3 and J is TRBJ2-6; D is undetermined. The V gene lost 2 bases and the J gene lost 2 bases, with 10 bases spanning the gap. From germline, CDR1 is LGHNA and CDR2 YSLEER. This CDR3 contains 16 residues. DNA of the CDR3: TGCGCCAGCAGCCAATTCCAAGGAGCTGGGGCCAACGTCCTGACTTTC. The encoded protein is CASSQFQGAGANVLTF.

The CDR3 DNA sequence: TGTGCCAGCAGTTTATGGGGCGGGACGAACAATGAGCAGTTCTTC. This codes for CASSLWGGTNNEQFF. The V and J genes are TRBV27 and TRBJ2-1; the D gene is possibly TRBD2 (6 bases). The germline V and J ends were trimmed by 1 base and 5 bases, with 12 bases remaining between them. The CDR3 has 15 residues. In germline, CDR1 is MNHEY, CDR2 SMNVEV (reference sequence).

This chain uses TRBV9 with TRBJ1-2; 7 bases align to TRBD1. The V and J ends lost 6 bases and 3 bases, in that order; junction bases with no gene match: 5. Germline CDR1 reads SGDLS; CDR2 reads YYNGEE. CDR3 length equals 13 residues. The CDR3 loop reads CASKGQAHYGYTF. CDR3 nucleotides: TGTGCCAGCAAAGGACAGGCGCACTATGGCTACACCTTC.

The J gene is TRBJ2-1, the V gene TRBV6-4, with D maybe TRBD2 (7 bases). Germline V gene sequence: CDR1 MRHNA, CDR2 SNTAGT. Trimming cost V 0 bases and J 12 bases, with 12 bases left between them. CDR3 length: 13 amino acids. The CDR3 nucleotides are TGTGCCAGCAGTGACTCAGAGAGGGGGGGGCAGTTCTTC. Its translation: CASSDSERGGQFF.

This sequence joins TRBV27 and TRBJ1-1; tentative D call: TRBD1 (5 bases). The CDR3 loop spans 12 amino acids. The germline V gene has CDR1 MNHEY and CDR2 SMNVEV (reference sequence). V was pared by 6 bases and J by 5 bases, with 10 bases between. CDR3 nucleotides: TGTGCCAGCAGCCCCAAGGGGACTGAAGCTTTCTTT. This sequence encodes CASSPKGTEAFF.

The sample holds a few counts of this clone. V usage is TRBV10-3 and J usage is TRBJ1-1, with 8 bases aligning to TRBD1. The CDR3 is 16 residues long. Trimming cost V 2 bases and J 1 base; bases outside gene matches: 6. Germline lookup yields CDR1 ENHRY and CDR2 SYGVKD. CDR3 amino acids: CAISEGPGTGNTEAFF. The CDR3 nucleotides are TGTGCCATCAGTGAGGGTCCCGGGACAGGGAACACTGAAGCTTTCTTT.

About this clone itself: Within the sample, other DNA sequences also encode this same CDR3. The chain links TRBV10-3 to TRBJ2-7; possibly TRBD1 for D (6 bases). V dropped 8 bases and J dropped 3 bases, with 11 bases sitting between them. Germline-derived CDR1 and CDR2 are ENHRY and SYGVKD. This CDR3 spans 12 amino acids. The DNA for the CDR3 is TGTGCCATCTCGGGACAAAGCTACGAGCAGTACTTC. As protein: CAISGQSYEQYF.

The genes are TRBV7-9 and TRBJ2-1; 11 bases line up with TRBD2. Germline assignment: CDR1 SEHNR and CDR2 FQNEAQ (reference sequence). CDR3 length equals 16 residues. Trimming cost V 5 bases and J 4 bases; bases outside gene matches: 7. Here the CDR3 DNA reads TGTGCCAGCAGCAATCCGGGACTAGCGGTTTACAATGAGCAGTTCTTC. It codes for CASSNPGLAVYNEQFF.

The rearrangement joins TRBV7-9 to TRBJ2-1, with 13 nucleotides matching TRBD2. The ends lost 5 bases at V and 7 bases at J; junction bases unmatched: 5. The CDR3 has 15 residues. The germline V gene encodes CDR1 SEHNR and CDR2 FQNEAQ (reference sequence). CDR3 in DNA: TGTGCCAGCAGCCCTAGGACTAGCGGGGGTAATGAGCAGTTCTTC. Protein sequence: CASSPRTSGGNEQFF.

This clone is termed medium-sized (0.01 to 0.1%). Here the CDR3 reads CASSEPGTGVDGYTF. The CDR3 DNA reads TGTGCCAGCAGTGAACCCGGGACAGGGGTGGATGGCTACACCTTC. The J gene is TRBJ1-2, the V gene TRBV25-1, with 10 positions matching TRBD1. J was trimmed by 6 bases and V by 2 bases; bases with no gene match: 6. CDR3 length equals 15 residues. Per germline, CDR1 MGHDK and CDR2 SYGVNS.

This rearrangement joins TRBV15 to TRBJ2-2; 8 bases are a match to TRBD2. The CDR3 sequence is 15 residues long. J gave up 6 bases and V 6 bases, and 9 bases lay outside the gene matches. Germline V lookup: CDR1 LNHNV, CDR2 YYDKDF (reference sequence). DNA of the CDR3: TGTGCCACCAGAACGGGAGGGCCGGAATCCGGGGAGCTGTTTTTT. Protein: CATRTGGPESGELFF.

V usage is TRBV7-9 and J usage is TRBJ1-1; D is perhaps TRBD1 (5 bases). The V and J ends lost 2 bases and 8 bases respectively, with 12 bases between them. CDR1 and CDR2 from the germline V gene are SEHNR and FQNEAQ (reference sequence). The CDR3 is 13 amino acids. CDR3 in DNA: TGTGCCAGCAGCTTAACGGCAGGGTTCGAAGCTTTCTTT. This gives the protein CASSLTAGFEAFF.

The genes are TRBV28 and TRBJ1-1; unclear D gene. V was trimmed by 5 bases and J by 3 bases, leaving 10 bases between them. Germline values: CDR1 MDHEN, CDR2 SYDVKM. This CDR3 contains 13 residues. Written as DNA, the CDR3 is TGTGCCAGCAGTAAACTATACGACACTGAAGCTTTCTTT. Its translation: CASSKLYDTEAFF.

V and J are TRBV7-9 and TRBJ2-1; D remains ambiguous. Germline V gives CDR1 SEHNR, CDR2 FQNEAQ (reference sequence). CDR3 length: 13 amino acids. Trimming removed 5 bases at V and 12 bases at J, with 17 bases between. The CDR3 nucleotides are TGTGCCAGCAGCGATAGTAGTTCTAAAACGCAGTTCTTC. Translating gives CASSDSSSKTQFF.

This rearrangement joins TRBV5-6 to TRBJ1-5; D call uncertain. Trimming removed 3 bases at V and 9 bases at J, with 13 bases between. The CDR3 has 13 amino acids. The germline V gene encodes CDR1 SGHDT and CDR2 YYEEEE. The CDR3 coding sequence is TGTGCCAGCAGCTCGTACAATAGCTGGCCCCAGCATTTT. Its protein is CASSSYNSWPQHF.

About this clone itself: Its ends do not fully match the called genes, so a read error is possible. The rearrangement links TRBV7-7 to TRBJ2-3; possibly TRBD1 for D (5 bases). CDR3 length equals 17 residues. Germline V gene data show CDR1 as SSHAT and CDR2 as FNYEAQ (reference sequence). Here the CDR3 DNA reads TGTGCTAGCAGCTTAGCCTCAGGGCCCATTTACACAGATACGCAGTATTTT. Translated, it gives CASSLASGPIYTDTQYF. The variable domain in full, completed from reference TRBV7-7 and TRBJ2-3, reads GAGVSQSPRYKVTKRGQDVTLRCDPISSHATLYWYQQALGQGPEFLTYFNYEAQPDKSGLPSDRFSAERPEGSISTLTIQRTEQRDSAMYRCASSLASGPIYTDTQYFGPGTRLTVL.

This rearrangement joins TRBV19 to TRBJ2-3; D is perhaps TRBD2 (6 bases). The CDR3 contains 12 residues. From germline, CDR1 is LNHDA and CDR2 SQIVND (reference sequence). The V end lost 6 bases, the J end lost 6 bases, and 10 bases lay between the germline ends. The CDR3 sequence: CASSGRRDTQYF. The CDR3 DNA follows: TGTGCCAGTAGCGGGAGAAGGGATACGCAGTATTTT. The variable domain in full, with the rest retrieved from reference TRBV19 and TRBJ2-3, is DGGITQSPKYLFRKEGQNVTLSCEQNLNHDAMYWYRQDPGQGLRLIYYSQIVNDFQKGDIAEGYSVSREKKESFPLTVTSAQKNPTAFYLCASSGRRDTQYFGPGTRLTVL.

This clone has just one count. V is TRBV27 and J is TRBJ2-7; D perhaps matches TRBD1 (5 bases). The CDR3 consists of 15 residues. Trimming removed 1 base from V and 2 bases from J, with 12 bases in between. CDR1 and CDR2 (germline): MNHEY, SMNVEV (reference sequence). The CDR3 sequence: CASSLWSQGPYEQYF. In DNA, the CDR3 is TGTGCCAGCAGTTTATGGTCCCAGGGCCCCTACGAGCAGTACTTC.

The V call is TRBV7-2, the J call TRBJ2-7; D possibly corresponds to TRBD2 (6 bases). Looked up from germline, CDR1 is SGHTA and CDR2 is FQGNSA. The CDR3 is 15 residues long. The V end lost 4 bases, the J end lost 2 bases, and 15 bases lay between the germline ends. CDR3 DNA: TGTGCCAGCAGCTGGTATAGCGGCAACACCTACGAGCAGTACTTC. Translation: CASSWYSGNTYEQYF.

This chain uses TRBV4-1 with TRBJ2-1; D is possibly TRBD2 (5 bases). CDR3 length: 13 residues. Germline V lookup: CDR1 MGHRA, CDR2 YSYEKL. The V end lost 4 bases, the J end lost 3 bases, and 7 bases lay between the germline ends. CDR3 residues: CASSLSVYNEQFF. The CDR3 nucleotides read TGCGCCAGCAGCCTTAGCGTCTACAATGAGCAGTTCTTC.

This clone was detected once. The V and J genes are TRBV11-2 and TRBJ2-1; 8 bases align to TRBD2. The germline gives CDR1 SGHAT, CDR2 FQNNGV. The CDR3 loop spans 15 amino acids. Trimming cost V 5 bases and J 4 bases; bases outside gene matches: 7. The CDR3 spells CASSRTSGPYNEQFF. In DNA form, the CDR3 reads TGTGCCAGCAGCCGAACTAGCGGCCCATACAATGAGCAGTTCTTC.

The rearrangement links TRBV28 to TRBJ1-1, with a possible D match to TRBD1 (5 bases). Germline V gene data show CDR1 as MDHEN and CDR2 as SYDVKM. The CDR3 is 13 residues long. Trimming shortened V by 3 bases and J by 5 bases, and 10 bases separated the two germline ends. The CDR3 region is CASSLYGGTEAFF. The CDR3 DNA reads as TGTGCCAGCAGTTTGTACGGGGGGACTGAAGCTTTCTTT.